This TCR beta chain is drawn from a study of response to subunit inactivated influenza vaccine (dated by TCRdb to the late 2010s). A note on the overall study: The study used deep quantitative T cell receptor repertoire profiling to track responses to a trivalent subunit inactivated influenza vaccine. What the study reported, not specific to this receptor: According to the authors, only a limited number of new T cells may be recruited by each seasonal influenza vaccination.

Libraries were made using RT-PCR. Reads for this sample came from an Illumina HiSeq 2500. Using fastp trimming at Q25 and MiXCR clonotype assembly, TCRdb reanalyzed the public sequencing data and kept in-frame beta chains. For every CDR3 protein sequence, its rows merge into one entry that carries the most common genes and DNA. This sample gives around 580,000 distinct CDR3 sequences in total; 12% of them show up just once. The ten largest clones take up about 9.4% of the sample. Looking up the germline V gene yields CDR1 SGHTA and CDR2 FQGNSA. Taken from cysteine to phenylalanine, the CDR3 has 15 residues. Solely the CDR3 DNA is kept, with 45 bases framed from the first base. Trimming takes 0 bases from V and 7 bases from J, and the germline ends sit 13 bases apart. This clonotype was observed a handful of times. Its binding antigen is unknown. One base away there is no much larger clone; base qualities are not given.

The clonotype originates from a man in his forties or fifties who received an inactivated influenza vaccine. Donor details come from another sample of the same person, matched by shared clones. The chain employs TRBV7-2 and TRBJ2-4; possibly the D gene is TRBD2, per 6 matching bases. The starting material was PBMCs from blood, obtained on the day of vaccination. The DNA reads as follows: TGTGCCAGCAGCTTAGCCGCGGGGCTACGGAACATTCAGTACTTC. It translates to CASSLAAGLRNIQYF.